This T cell receptor beta chain is from a study of T-cell reconstitution after alpha-beta-depleted transplantation in children. This CDR3 has 12 amino acids. The germline CDR1 and CDR2 sequences are SEHNR and FQNEAQ (reference sequence). V was cut by 6 bases and J by 14 bases, with 14 bases left in between. Unique molecular identifiers featured in how the TCRbeta library was prepared. TCRdb itself ran the PCR reads through MiXCR, one entry per CDR3 protein. The data show hundreds of thousands of distinct CDR3 sequences, 16% seen once. The clonotype originates from a human donor who donated a stem cell graft to a child with acute myeloid leukemia. This specimen was PBMCs from the stem cell graft donor, taken from the stem cell graft. The chain recombines TRBV7-9 with TRBJ1-6; D possibly corresponds to TRBD1 (5 bases). CDR3 loop: CASSGGSLALHF. The CDR3 nucleotides read TGTGCCAGCAGTGGGGGGAGTTTGGCCCTCCACTTT.